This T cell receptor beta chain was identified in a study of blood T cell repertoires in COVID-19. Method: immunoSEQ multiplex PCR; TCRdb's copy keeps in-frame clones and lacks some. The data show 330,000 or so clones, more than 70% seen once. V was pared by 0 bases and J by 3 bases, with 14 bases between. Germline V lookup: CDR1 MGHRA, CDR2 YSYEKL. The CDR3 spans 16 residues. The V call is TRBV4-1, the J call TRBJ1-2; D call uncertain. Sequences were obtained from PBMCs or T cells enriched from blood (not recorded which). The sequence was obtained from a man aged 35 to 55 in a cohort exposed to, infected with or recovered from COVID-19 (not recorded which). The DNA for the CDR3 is TGCGCCAGCAGCCAAGATTCTCGGGGTATTGACTATGGCTACACCTTC. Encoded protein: CASSQDSRGIDYGYTF.